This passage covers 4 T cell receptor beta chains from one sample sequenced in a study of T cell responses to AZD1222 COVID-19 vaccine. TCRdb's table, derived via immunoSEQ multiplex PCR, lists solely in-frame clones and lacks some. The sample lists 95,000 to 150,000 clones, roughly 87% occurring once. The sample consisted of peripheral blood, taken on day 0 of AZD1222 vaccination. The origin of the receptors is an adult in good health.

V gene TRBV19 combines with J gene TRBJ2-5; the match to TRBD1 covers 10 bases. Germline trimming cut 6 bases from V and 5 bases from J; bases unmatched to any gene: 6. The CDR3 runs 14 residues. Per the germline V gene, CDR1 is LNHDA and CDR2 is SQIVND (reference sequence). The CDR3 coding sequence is TGTGCCAGTAGGCCGACAGGGGGCGTTGAGACCCAGTACTTC. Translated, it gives CASRPTGGVETQYF.

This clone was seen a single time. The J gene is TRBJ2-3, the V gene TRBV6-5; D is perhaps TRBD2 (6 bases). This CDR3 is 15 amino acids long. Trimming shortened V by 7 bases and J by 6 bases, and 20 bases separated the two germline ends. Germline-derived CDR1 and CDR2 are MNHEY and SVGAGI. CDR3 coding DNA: TGTGCCAGCACCCTGTTTGAGCCAGGAGGGGATACGCAGTATTTT. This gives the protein CASTLFEPGGDTQYF.

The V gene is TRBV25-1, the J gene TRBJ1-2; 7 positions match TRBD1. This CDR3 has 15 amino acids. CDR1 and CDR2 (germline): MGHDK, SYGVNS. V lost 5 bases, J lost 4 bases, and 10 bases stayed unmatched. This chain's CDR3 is CASSPWDSRSYGYTF. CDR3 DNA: TGTGCCAGCAGTCCTTGGGACAGTAGAAGCTATGGCTACACCTTC.

The CDR3 region is CASSYSARADYGYTF. CDR3 nucleotides: TGTGCCAGCAGTTACTCTGCCAGGGCTGACTATGGCTACACCTTC. The chain couples TRBV6-5 to TRBJ1-2, with TRBD1 as a possible D gene (5 bases). The CDR3 is made up of 15 amino acids. Germline loops: CDR1 MNHEY, CDR2 SVGAGI. The V and J ends lost 0 bases and 3 bases respectively, with 11 bases between them.